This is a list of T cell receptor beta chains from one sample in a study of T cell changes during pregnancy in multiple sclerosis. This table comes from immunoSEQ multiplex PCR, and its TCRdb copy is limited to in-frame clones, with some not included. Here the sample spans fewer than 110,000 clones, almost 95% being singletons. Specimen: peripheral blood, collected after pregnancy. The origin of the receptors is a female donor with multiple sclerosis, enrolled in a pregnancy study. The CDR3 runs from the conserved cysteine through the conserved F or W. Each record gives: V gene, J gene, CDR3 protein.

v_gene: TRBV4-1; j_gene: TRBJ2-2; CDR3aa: CASSRTSAGVPTGELFF
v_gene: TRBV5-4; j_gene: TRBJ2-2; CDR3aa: CASSLETGGFGELFF
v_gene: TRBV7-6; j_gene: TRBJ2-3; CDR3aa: CASSSRGEGLGDGTQYF
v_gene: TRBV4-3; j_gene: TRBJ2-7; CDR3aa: CASSQDRASGGNEQYF
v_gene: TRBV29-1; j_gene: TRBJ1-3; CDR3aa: CSVQTQARSGNTIYF
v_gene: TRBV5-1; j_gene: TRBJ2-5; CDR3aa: CASSLYSGRETQYF
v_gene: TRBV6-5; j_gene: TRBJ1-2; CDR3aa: CASRPQGASNYGYTF
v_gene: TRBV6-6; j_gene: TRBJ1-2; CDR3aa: CASSYQGRYTF
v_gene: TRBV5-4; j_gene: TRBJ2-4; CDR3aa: CASSPGLAGGADIQYF
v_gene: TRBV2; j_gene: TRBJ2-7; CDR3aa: CASSGTRSSYEQYF
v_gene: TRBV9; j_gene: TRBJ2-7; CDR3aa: CASSPERGSGGLSSYEQYF
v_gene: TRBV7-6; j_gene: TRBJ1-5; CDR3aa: CASSSSLDDTWGHNQPQHF
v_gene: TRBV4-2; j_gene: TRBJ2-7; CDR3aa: CASSHGDYEQYF
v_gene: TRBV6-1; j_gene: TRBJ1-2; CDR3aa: CASSEDTGGFRGYTF
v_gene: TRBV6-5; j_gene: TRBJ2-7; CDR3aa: CASSPTGGIDEQYF
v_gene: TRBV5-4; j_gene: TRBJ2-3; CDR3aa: CASSLGQRRGSTDTQYF
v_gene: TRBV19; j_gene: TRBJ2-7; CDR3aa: CASSIGTAMIYEQYF
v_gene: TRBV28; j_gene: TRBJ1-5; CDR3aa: CASSSFPNSGNQPQHF
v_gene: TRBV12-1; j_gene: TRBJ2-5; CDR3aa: CASSPDRDDQETQYF
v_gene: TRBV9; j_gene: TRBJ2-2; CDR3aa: CASRAGGDTGELFF